Described below is a single T cell receptor beta chain sequence and its context. Its target is unknown. The data belong to a study of T cell clonotyping in hematopoietic cell transplantation. V shed 6 bases and J shed 6 bases, with 12 bases lying between them. The V gene's germline CDR1 is SNHLY and CDR2 FYNNEI. The CDR3 totals 14 residues. Method: immunoSEQ multiplex PCR; TCRdb's copy keeps in-frame clones and lacks some. The sample yields a few thousand clones, approximately 91% seen once. Recipients were bled about 28 days pretransplant and at posttransplant days 30, 100, 180. The study, taken as a whole, reports: Cells were unsorted, so CD4 and CD8 contributions were not separated. Higher Inverse Simpson Index values in graft donor and pretransplant recipient predicted broader posttransplant TCR diversity.

V usage is TRBV2 and J usage is TRBJ1-6, with D possibly TRBD1 on 6 matching bases. Sequenced material: peripheral blood mononuclear cells, taken 100 days after allogeneic stem cell transplant. The source of this sequence is a female patient aged 45-60 years who had an allogeneic stem cell transplant from a related donor, so the T cells may come from the graft donor. Some clones in this sample may be carry-over from other donors' samples. The CDR3 nucleotides are TGTGCCAGCAGGTCCACAGGGAGTAATTCACCCCTCCACTTT. It is translated as CASRSTGSNSPLHF.